This T cell receptor beta chain was captured in a study of metastatic and nonmetastatic thyroid tumors. Study-wide background: Repertoire comparison spanned blood and tumor or nodule tissue of malignant and benign thyroid patients.

Original processing methods: Researchers built a distant-metastasis classifier for papillary thyroid cancer that drew on CDR3 differences across clinicopathological groups. TCRdb re-called clones from the PCR reads using MiXCR. In this record, the V and J calls reflect TCRdb's handling and not the investigators' own analysis. The sample records about 24,000 clones, under 25% being singletons. A word on this clone: The target antigen is unknown.

The CDR3 consists of 13 residues. V lost 1 base, J lost 7 bases, and 5 bases stayed unmatched. CDR1 and CDR2 (germline): DFQATT, SNEGSKA (reference sequence). Study-wide results and caveats: Reported TCR beta diversity, measured in blood and tumor, was significantly higher for malignant thyroid tumors than for benign nodules.

No treatment of any kind had been given to any patient before thyroid surgery. The gene calls are TRBV20-1 and TRBJ1-2, with TRBD1 matching 8 bases. The source material was blood. The clonotype originates from a male donor with papillary thyroid cancer or a benign thyroid nodule (not recorded which). Some clones in this sample may be carry-over from other donors' samples. CDR3 DNA sequence: TGCAGTGCTAGAGCCAGGGGGCTTGGTGGCTACACCTTC. Its protein is CSARARGLGGYTF.